The 20 T cell receptor beta chains in this list originate from one sample, sequenced in a study of Ad26.COV2.S vaccination and SARS-CoV-2 variants. The data were produced by immunoSEQ multiplex PCR, yet TCRdb's version contains in-frame clones alone and is incomplete. The sample consists of 510,000 or so clones, roughly 89% of them appearing once. The sample's treatment: about 20 received Ad26.COV2.S at low or high dose, single or two shots; roughly five received placebo; per-sample allocation not given. Day 63 after the first vaccine or placebo injection was the time point for sampling. The specimen was peripheral blood, collected in a trial of Ad26.COV2.S vaccine versus placebo. Source of these receptors: a person between 18 and 59 years old who received the Ad26.COV2.S COVID-19 vaccine or a placebo.

This sequence joins TRBV10-3 and TRBJ2-1, with TRBD2 identical over 11 bases. The CDR3 totals 19 residues. J was trimmed by 0 bases and V by 3 bases; bases with no gene match: 10. Germline V gene lookup returns CDR1 ENHRY and CDR2 SYGVKD. CDR3 sequence reads: CAISEPTSGTTNSYNEQFF. The CDR3 coding sequence is TGTGCCATCAGTGAACCGACTAGCGGGACGACGAACTCCTACAATGAGCAGTTCTTC.

The gene calls are TRBV24-1 and TRBJ2-2; no definite D call. The CDR3 is made up of 14 amino acids. Trimming removed 5 bases at V and 4 bases at J, with 10 bases between. Germline CDR1 reads KGHDR; CDR2 reads SFDVKD. The CDR3 sequence: CATSGNRPTGELFF. In DNA form, the CDR3 reads TGTGCCACCAGTGGCAATCGACCCACCGGGGAGCTGTTTTTT.

The rearrangement links TRBV27 to TRBJ2-3; possible D gene TRBD1, 5 bases. The germline V gene has CDR1 MNHEY and CDR2 SMNVEV (reference sequence). V dropped 6 bases and J dropped 4 bases, with 17 bases sitting between them. This CDR3 has 15 residues. As DNA, the CDR3 is TGTGCCAGCAGGGACATAGGGTTAACGCCAGATACGCAGTATTTT. As protein: CASRDIGLTPDTQYF.

This clone was observed once. This chain links TRBV18 with TRBJ2-1; D possibly corresponds to TRBD2 (5 bases). The germline V and J ends were trimmed by 3 bases and 0 bases, with 12 bases remaining between them. The CDR3 has 16 amino acids. CDR1 is KGHSH and CDR2 is LQKENI in the germline V gene. CDR3 region: CASSPRGPSSYNEQFF. Here the CDR3 DNA reads TGTGCCAGCTCACCCCGGGGTCCGAGCTCCTACAATGAGCAGTTCTTC.

The rearrangement joins TRBV7-3 to TRBJ2-7, with 9 bases that match TRBD2. Per the germline V gene, CDR1 is SGHTA and CDR2 is FQGTGA. This CDR3 contains 13 residues. V lost 8 bases to trimming and J lost 3 bases; unmatched junction nucleotides: 5. Written as DNA, the CDR3 is TGTGCCAGCTCCCCAGCGGGAGGCTACGAGCAGTACTTC. Translation: CASSPAGGYEQYF.

The chain joins TRBV3-1 (or the pseudogene TRBV3-2) to TRBJ1-2; 9 bases are shared with TRBD1. The CDR3 runs 14 residues. Germline V gives CDR1 LGHDT, CDR2 YNNKEL (reference sequence). The V gene end was trimmed by 3 bases and the J gene end by 7 bases; junction bases not matched to a gene: 6. CDR3 in DNA: TGTGCCAGCAGCCACCGACAGGGGGGAGGTGGCTACACCTTC. This encodes CASSHRQGGGGYTF.

This chain connects TRBV30 to TRBJ1-2; D possibly corresponds to TRBD1 (5 bases). Trimming stripped 5 bases from V and 6 bases from J, with 13 bases between. CDR1 and CDR2 (germline): GTSNPN, SVGIG (reference sequence). The CDR3 is 12 residues long. CDR3: CAWEDRLNGYTF. The DNA for the CDR3 is TGTGCCTGGGAAGACAGATTAAATGGCTACACCTTC.

V and J are TRBV30 and TRBJ2-5, with 9 bases that match TRBD2. This CDR3 is built from 15 residues. Germline CDR1 is GTSNPN and CDR2 is SVGIG (reference sequence). Trimming removed 2 bases from V and 5 bases from J; junction bases left unmatched: 9. The CDR3 here is CAWSKRGRAWETQYF. In DNA, the CDR3 is TGTGCCTGGAGTAAGCGCGGGAGGGCCTGGGAGACCCAGTACTTC.

V is TRBV19 and J is TRBJ2-5; the D is unclear. V lost 6 bases and J lost 4, with 15 bases in between. Germline CDR1 is LNHDA and CDR2 is SQIVND (reference sequence). The CDR3 extends over 14 amino acids. CDR3 DNA sequence: TGTGCCAGTAGCCCCAGTTTGGTAGCAGAGACCCAGTACTTC. Its translation is CASSPSLVAETQYF.

Worth noting for this clone: Other DNA sequences within the sample encode an identical CDR3. The chain carries TRBV18 and TRBJ2-1; 8 bases map to TRBD2. The CDR3 is made up of 15 amino acids. With V trimmed by 3 bases and J by 0 bases, 1 base remained unmatched. CDR1 KGHSH and CDR2 LQKENI come from the germline V gene. CDR3 amino acids: CASSPTSGSYNEQFF. CDR3 bases: TGTGCCAGCTCACCCACTAGCGGCTCCTACAATGAGCAGTTCTTC. Supplemented by reference TRBV18 and TRBJ2-1, the full variable domain reads NAGVMQNPRHLVRRRGQEARLRCSPMKGHSHVYWYRQLPEEGLKFMVYLQKENIIDESGMPKERFSAEFPKEGPSILRIQQVVRGDSAAYFCASSPTSGSYNEQFFGPGTRLTVL.

The rearrangement uses TRBV24-1 and TRBJ2-3; TRBD1 matches 8 bases. This CDR3 is built from 16 residues. V trimming: 3 bases; J trimming: 2 bases; junction bases outside the gene matches: 6. The V gene's germline CDR1 is KGHDR and CDR2 SFDVKD. CDR3 bases: TGTGCCACCAGTGATCCCCCGGGACAGGTCACAGATACGCAGTATTTT. This sequence encodes CATSDPPGQVTDTQYF.

The chain links TRBV28 to TRBJ2-1, with TRBD2 matching 10 bases. The CDR3 has 17 residues. V shed 6 bases and J 5 bases; nucleotides not matched to a gene: 13. Germline V gene lookup returns CDR1 MDHEN and CDR2 SYDVKM. The CDR3 DNA sequence: TGTGCCAGCAGAGGAGGAACCCTAGCGGGAGCCCACAATGAGCAGTTCTTC. Residues: CASRGGTLAGAHNEQFF.

The V call is TRBV15, the J call TRBJ2-7; 8 bases map to TRBD2. V trimming: 5 bases; J trimming: 3 bases; junction bases outside the gene matches: 12. This CDR3 has 16 residues. Germline lookup yields CDR1 LNHNV and CDR2 YYDKDF (reference sequence). The chain's CDR3 is CATSPLWEREYYEQYF. For the CDR3, the DNA is TGTGCCACCAGCCCCCTTTGGGAGCGGGAGTACTACGAGCAGTACTTC.

The chain carries TRBV24-1 and TRBJ1-6, with D unresolved. This CDR3 is 16 amino acids long. The V end lost 8 bases, the J end lost 12 bases, and 25 bases lay between the germline ends. CDR1 is KGHDR, CDR2 SFDVKD, per germline. The CDR3 sequence is CATNPTPWWIQVPLHF. Here the CDR3 DNA reads TGTGCCACCAATCCTACCCCCTGGTGGATTCAGGTACCCCTCCACTTT.

This chain connects TRBV3-1 (or the pseudogene TRBV3-2) to TRBJ1-2; no firm D call. The CDR3 consists of 15 residues. Trimming left V 1 base short and J 6 bases short, with 15 bases between. In germline, CDR1 is LGHDT, CDR2 YNNKEL (reference sequence). The CDR3 DNA is TGTGCCAGCAGCCAAGGGACGAAGGGCTTGGATGGCTACACCTTC. Translation: CASSQGTKGLDGYTF.

The chain links TRBV27 to TRBJ2-3, with D perhaps given as TRBD1 or TRBD2 (5 bases each). CDR3 size: 15 residues. Germline V gene lookup returns CDR1 MNHEY and CDR2 SMNVEV (reference sequence). Deletions cut 3 bases from V and 2 bases from J, with 12 bases between. CDR3 loop: CASSLMGENTDTQYF. The CDR3, as DNA: TGTGCCAGCAGTTTGATGGGGGAGAACACAGATACGCAGTATTTT.

The sample holds a few counts of this clone. The gene calls are TRBV30 and TRBJ1-4; 9 bases match TRBD1. With V trimmed by 5 bases and J by 10 bases, 11 bases remained unmatched. Germline loops: CDR1 GTSNPN, CDR2 SVGIG (reference sequence). This CDR3 spans 14 amino acids. CDR3: CAWGTSGTGLKLFF. CDR3 bases: TGTGCCTGGGGGACCTCCGGGACAGGGTTAAAACTGTTTTTT.

The chain joins TRBV6-2 or TRBV6-3 to TRBJ1-2; D call uncertain. The germline V gene has CDR1 MNHEY and CDR2 SVGEGT. V lost 6 bases, J lost 6 bases, and 17 bases lay in between. The CDR3 has 14 residues. The DNA for the CDR3 is TGTGCCAGCAGCCCGCGTAGTCCCCGAAATGGCTACACCTTC. This codes for CASSPRSPRNGYTF.

The chain links TRBV6-5 to TRBJ2-7; 7 bases align to TRBD1. With 10 bases clipped from V and 3 bases from J, the junction kept 6 bases outside the gene matches. Per the germline V gene, CDR1 is MNHEY and CDR2 is SVGAGI. The CDR3 extends over 12 amino acids. CDR3 sequence: CATRQGVYEQYF. DNA of the CDR3: TGTGCCACACGCCAGGGGGTCTACGAGCAGTACTTC.

The V and J genes are TRBV6-5 and TRBJ2-7; tentatively, D is TRBD2 (5 bases). Per germline, CDR1 MNHEY and CDR2 SVGAGI. V lost 3 bases to trimming and J lost 2 bases, with 17 bases between them. The CDR3 has 16 amino acids. The CDR3 sequence: CASSYSPGGHAYEQYF. The CDR3 DNA reads as TGTGCCAGCAGTTATAGTCCAGGAGGCCATGCCTACGAGCAGTACTTC.